This T cell receptor beta chain was recovered during a study of blood T cell repertoires in COVID-19. Study-wide context: T cells, B-cell-depleted T cells, or PBMCs provided the cDNA or gDNA that served as material.

About this clone itself: The junction and the germline gene differ at one end; a read error may be behind it.

In germline, CDR1 is SQVTM, CDR2 ANQGSEA. The CDR3 totals 10 residues. Seattle patients were enrolled while actively infected and followed longitudinally. Profiling relied on immunoSEQ multiplex PCR, and the TCRdb table lists in-frame clones only, not all of them. The sample lists 220,000 or so clones; 85% to 90% were seen once. The sequencing input was peripheral blood. The receptor comes from a woman between 45 and 60 years old with COVID-19, enrolled during active disease. The chain joins TRBV29-1 to TRBJ1-1, with D uncertain. The DNA for the CDR3 is TGCAGCGTCCAGAACGCTGAAGCTTTCTTT. Protein sequence: CSVQNAEAFF.